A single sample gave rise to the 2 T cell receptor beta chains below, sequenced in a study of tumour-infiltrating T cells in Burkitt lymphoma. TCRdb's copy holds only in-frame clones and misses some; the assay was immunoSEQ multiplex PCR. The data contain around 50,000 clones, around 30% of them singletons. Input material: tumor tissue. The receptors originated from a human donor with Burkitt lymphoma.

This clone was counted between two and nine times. The CDR3 sequence: CASSQTPGLNQPQHF. The DNA for the CDR3 is TGCGCCAGCAGCCAGACCCCGGGGCTCAATCAGCCCCAGCATTTT. This chain joins TRBV4-3 and TRBJ1-5; a possible D gene is TRBD1 (5 bases). The CDR3 runs to 15 residues. Germline CDR1 reads LGHNA; CDR2 reads YSLEER. Between the trimmed V and J ends, which lost 3 bases and 3 bases, there was a span of 12 bases.

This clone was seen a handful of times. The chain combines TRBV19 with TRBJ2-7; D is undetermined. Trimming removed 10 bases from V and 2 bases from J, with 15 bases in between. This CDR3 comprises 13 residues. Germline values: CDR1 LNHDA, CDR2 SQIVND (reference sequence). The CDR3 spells CATSRSGPYEQYF. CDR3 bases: TGTGCCACCTCCCGGTCCGGCCCCTACGAGCAGTACTTC.